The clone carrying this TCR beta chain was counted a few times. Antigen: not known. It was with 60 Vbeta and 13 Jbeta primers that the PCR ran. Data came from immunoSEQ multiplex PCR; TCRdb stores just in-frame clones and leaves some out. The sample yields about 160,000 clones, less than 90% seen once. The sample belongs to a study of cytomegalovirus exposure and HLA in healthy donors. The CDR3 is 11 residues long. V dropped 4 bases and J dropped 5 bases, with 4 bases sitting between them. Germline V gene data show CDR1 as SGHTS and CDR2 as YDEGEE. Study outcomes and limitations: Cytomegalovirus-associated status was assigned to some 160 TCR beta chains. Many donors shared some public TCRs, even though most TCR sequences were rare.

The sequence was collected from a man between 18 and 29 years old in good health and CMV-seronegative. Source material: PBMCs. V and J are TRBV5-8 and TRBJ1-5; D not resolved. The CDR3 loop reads CASSPYQPQHF. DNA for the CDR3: TGTGCCAGCAGCCCATATCAGCCCCAGCATTTT. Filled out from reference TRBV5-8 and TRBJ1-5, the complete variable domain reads EAGVTQSPTHLIKTRGQQATLRCSPISGHTSVYWYQQALGLGLQFLLWYDEGEERNRGNFPPRFSGRQFPNYSSELNVNALELEDSALYLCASSPYQPQHFGDGTRLSIL.